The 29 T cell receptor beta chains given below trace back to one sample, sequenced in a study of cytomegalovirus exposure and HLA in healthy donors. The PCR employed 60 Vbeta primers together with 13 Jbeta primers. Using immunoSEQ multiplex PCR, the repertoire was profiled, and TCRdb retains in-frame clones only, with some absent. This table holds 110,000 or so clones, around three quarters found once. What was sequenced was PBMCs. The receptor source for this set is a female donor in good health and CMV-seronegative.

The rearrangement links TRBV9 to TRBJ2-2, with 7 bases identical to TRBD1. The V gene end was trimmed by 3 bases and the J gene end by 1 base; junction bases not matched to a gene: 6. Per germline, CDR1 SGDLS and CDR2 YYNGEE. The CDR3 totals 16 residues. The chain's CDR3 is CASSAEGAQNTGELFF. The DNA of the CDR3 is TGTGCCAGCAGCGCCGAGGGGGCGCAGAACACCGGGGAGCTGTTTTTT. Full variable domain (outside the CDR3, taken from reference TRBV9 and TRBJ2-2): DSGVTQTPKHLITATGQRVTLRCSPRSGDLSVYWYQQSLDQGLQFLIQYYNGEERAKGNILERFSAQQFPDLHSELNLSSLELGDSALYFCASSAEGAQNTGELFFGEGSRLTVL.

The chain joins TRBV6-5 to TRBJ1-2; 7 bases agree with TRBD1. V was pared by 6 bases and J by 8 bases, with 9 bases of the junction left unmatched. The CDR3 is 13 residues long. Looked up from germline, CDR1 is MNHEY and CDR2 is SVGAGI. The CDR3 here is CASSPGTVSGYTF. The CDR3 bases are TGTGCCAGCAGCCCCGGGACAGTGAGCGGCTACACCTTC.

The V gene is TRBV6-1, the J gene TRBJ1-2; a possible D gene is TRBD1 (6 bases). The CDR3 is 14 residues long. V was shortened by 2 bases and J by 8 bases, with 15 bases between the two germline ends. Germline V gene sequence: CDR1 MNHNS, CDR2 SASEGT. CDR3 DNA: TGTGCCAGCAGTGAAAATCCACAGGGCCAGGGCTACACCTTC. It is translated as CASSENPQGQGYTF.

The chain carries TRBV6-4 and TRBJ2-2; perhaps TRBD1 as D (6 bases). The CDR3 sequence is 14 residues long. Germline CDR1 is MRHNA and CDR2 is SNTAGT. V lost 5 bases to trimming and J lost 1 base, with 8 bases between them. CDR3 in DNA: TGTGCCAGCAGTCCGACAGGGAACACCGGGGAGCTGTTTTTT. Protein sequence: CASSPTGNTGELFF.

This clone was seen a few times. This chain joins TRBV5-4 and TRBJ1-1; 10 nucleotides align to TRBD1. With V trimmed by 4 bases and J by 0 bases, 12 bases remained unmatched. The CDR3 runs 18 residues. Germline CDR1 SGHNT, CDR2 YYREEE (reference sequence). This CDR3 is CASSDTGTGVLMNTEAFF. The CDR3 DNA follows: TGTGCCAGCAGCGACACCGGGACAGGGGTTCTAATGAACACTGAAGCTTTCTTT. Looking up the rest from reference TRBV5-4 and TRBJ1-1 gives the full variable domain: ETGVTQSPTHLIKTRGQQVTLRCSSQSGHNTVSWYQQALGQGPQFIFQYYREEENGRGNFPPRFSGLQFPNYSSELNVNALELDDSALYLCASSDTGTGVLMNTEAFFGQGTRLTVV.

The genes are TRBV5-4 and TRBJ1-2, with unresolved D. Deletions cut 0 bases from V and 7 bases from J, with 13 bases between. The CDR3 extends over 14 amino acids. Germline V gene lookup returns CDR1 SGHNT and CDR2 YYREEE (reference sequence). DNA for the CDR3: TGTGCCAGCAGCTTGGATCAGTTTCAGATTGGCTACACCTTC. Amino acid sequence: CASSLDQFQIGYTF.

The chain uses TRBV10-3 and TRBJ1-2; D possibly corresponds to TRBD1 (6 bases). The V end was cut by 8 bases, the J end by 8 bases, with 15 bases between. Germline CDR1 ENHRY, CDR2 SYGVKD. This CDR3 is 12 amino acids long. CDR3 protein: CAIQGGGEGYTF. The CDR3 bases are TGTGCCATCCAAGGGGGGGGTGAGGGCTACACCTTC.

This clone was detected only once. The CDR3 sequence is CASSFGAWAPAYNEQFF. The CDR3 coding sequence is TGTGCCAGCAGCTTCGGTGCCTGGGCCCCCGCCTACAATGAGCAGTTCTTC. The chain employs TRBV7-2 and TRBJ2-1, with no clear D. V was pared by 3 bases and J by 2 bases, with 17 bases between. The CDR3 has 17 residues. The V gene's germline CDR1 is SGHTA and CDR2 FQGNSA.

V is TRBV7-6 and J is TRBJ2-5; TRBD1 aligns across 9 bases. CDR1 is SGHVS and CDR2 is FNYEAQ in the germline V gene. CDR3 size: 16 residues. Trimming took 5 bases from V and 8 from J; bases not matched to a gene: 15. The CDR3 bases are TGTGCCAGCAGCGCCGTATTTGGCAGGGGACAGGGCACCCAGTACTTC. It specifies CASSAVFGRGQGTQYF.

The CDR3 nucleotides read TGTGCCAGCAGTCCAAGCGGGGGGGCTTACAATGAGCAGTTCTTC. Encoded protein: CASSPSGGAYNEQFF. V usage is TRBV7-6 and J usage is TRBJ2-1, with 10 bases identical to TRBD2. The CDR3 extends over 15 amino acids. With V trimmed by 6 bases and J by 4 bases, 6 bases remained unmatched. Germline V gene data show CDR1 as SGHVS and CDR2 as FNYEAQ.

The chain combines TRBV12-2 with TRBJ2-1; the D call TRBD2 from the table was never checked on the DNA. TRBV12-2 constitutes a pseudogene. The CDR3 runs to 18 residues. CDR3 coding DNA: TGTGCAAGTCGCTTAGTACGGTTGAGGCCGCTGAGGTACAATGAGCAGTTCTTC. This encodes CASRLVRLRPLRYNEQFF.

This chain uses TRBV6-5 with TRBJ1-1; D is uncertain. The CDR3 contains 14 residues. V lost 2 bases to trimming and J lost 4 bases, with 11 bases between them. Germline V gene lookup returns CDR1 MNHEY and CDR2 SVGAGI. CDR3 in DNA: TGTGCCAGCAGTTACCGGACCGCGGGCACTGAAGCTTTCTTT. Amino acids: CASSYRTAGTEAFF.

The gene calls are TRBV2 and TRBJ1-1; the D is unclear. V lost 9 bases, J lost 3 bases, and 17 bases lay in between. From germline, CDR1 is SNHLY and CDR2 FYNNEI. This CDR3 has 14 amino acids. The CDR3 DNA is TGTGCCAGTGGGGAGGAGGCGATGCACACTGAAGCTTTCTTT. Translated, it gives CASGEEAMHTEAFF. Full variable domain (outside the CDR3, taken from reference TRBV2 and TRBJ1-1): EPEVTQTPSHQVTQMGQEVILRCVPISNHLYFYWYRQILGQKVEFLVSFYNNEISEKSEIFDDQFSVERPDGSNFTLKIRSTKLEDSAMYFCASGEEAMHTEAFFGQGTRLTVV.

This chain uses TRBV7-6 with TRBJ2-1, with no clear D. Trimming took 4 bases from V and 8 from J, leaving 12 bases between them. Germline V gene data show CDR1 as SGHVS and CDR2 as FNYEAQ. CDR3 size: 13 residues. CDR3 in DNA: TGTGCCAGCAGCTCCGCCGGAGTGGATGAGCAGTTCTTC. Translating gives CASSSAGVDEQFF.

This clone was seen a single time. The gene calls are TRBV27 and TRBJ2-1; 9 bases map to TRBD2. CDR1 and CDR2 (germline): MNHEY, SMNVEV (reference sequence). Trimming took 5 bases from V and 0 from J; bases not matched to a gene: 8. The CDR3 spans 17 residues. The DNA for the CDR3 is TGTGCCAGCAGTCACTCAGTGCGGGGGGGCTCCTACAATGAGCAGTTCTTC. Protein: CASSHSVRGGSYNEQFF.

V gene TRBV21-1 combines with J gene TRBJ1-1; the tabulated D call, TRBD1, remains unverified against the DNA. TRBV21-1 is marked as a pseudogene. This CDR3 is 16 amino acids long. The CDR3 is CASSLKGAAKHTEAFF. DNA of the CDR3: TGTGCCAGCAGCCTCAAGGGGGCTGCGAAGCACACTGAAGCTTTCTTT.

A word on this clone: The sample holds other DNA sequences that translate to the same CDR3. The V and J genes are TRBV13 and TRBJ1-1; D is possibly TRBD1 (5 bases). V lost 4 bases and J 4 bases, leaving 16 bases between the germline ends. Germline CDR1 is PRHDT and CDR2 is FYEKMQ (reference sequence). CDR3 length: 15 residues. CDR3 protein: CASSSRTFPRTEAFF. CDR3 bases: TGTGCCAGCAGCTCCAGGACATTTCCACGCACTGAAGCTTTCTTT.

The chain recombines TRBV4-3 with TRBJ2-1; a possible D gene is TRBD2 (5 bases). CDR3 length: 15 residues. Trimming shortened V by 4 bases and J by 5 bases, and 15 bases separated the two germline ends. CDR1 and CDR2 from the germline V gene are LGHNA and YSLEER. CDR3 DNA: TGCGCCAGCAGCCTGCGGGCCGCCTCAAACAATGAGCAGTTCTTC. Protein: CASSLRAASNNEQFF.

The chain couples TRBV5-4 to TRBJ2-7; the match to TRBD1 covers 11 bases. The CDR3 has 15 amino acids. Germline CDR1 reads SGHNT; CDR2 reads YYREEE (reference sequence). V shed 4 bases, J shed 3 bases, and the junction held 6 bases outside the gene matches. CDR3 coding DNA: TGTGCCAGCAGCCCGAAGGGACAGGGGGTCTACGAGCAGTACTTC. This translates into CASSPKGQGVYEQYF. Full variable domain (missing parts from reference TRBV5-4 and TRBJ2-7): ETGVTQSPTHLIKTRGQQVTLRCSSQSGHNTVSWYQQALGQGPQFIFQYYREEENGRGNFPPRFSGLQFPNYSSELNVNALELDDSALYLCASSPKGQGVYEQYFGPGTRLTVT.

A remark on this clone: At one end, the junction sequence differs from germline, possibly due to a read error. CDR3 DNA sequence: TGTGCCAGCAGCGACAGGGGAAGCACAGGTACGCAGTATTTT. This gives the protein CASSDRGSTGTQYF. V gene TRBV13 combines with J gene TRBJ2-3; TRBD1 matches 8 bases. The CDR3 extends over 14 amino acids. The V gene's germline CDR1 is PRHDT and CDR2 FYEKMQ (reference sequence). Drawing the rest from reference TRBV13 and TRBJ2-3, the complete variable domain is AAGVIQSPRHLIKEKRETATLKCYPIPRHDTVYWYQQGPGQDPQFLISFYEKMQSDKGSIPDRFSAQQFSDYHSELNMSSLELGDSALYFCASSDRGSTGTQYFGPGTRLTVL.

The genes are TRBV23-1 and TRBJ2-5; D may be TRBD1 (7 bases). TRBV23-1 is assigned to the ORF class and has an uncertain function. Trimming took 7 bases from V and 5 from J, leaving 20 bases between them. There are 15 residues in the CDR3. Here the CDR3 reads CASKTPEGAWETQYF. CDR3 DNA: TGCGCCAGCAAAACCCCGGAGGGGGCCTGGGAGACCCAGTACTTC.

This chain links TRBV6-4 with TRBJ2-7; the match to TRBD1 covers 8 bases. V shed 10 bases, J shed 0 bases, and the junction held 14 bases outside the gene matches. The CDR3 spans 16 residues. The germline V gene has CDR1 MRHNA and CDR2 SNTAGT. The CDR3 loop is CATNLVIGTGSYEQYF. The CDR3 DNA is TGTGCCACTAACCTCGTCATAGGGACAGGCTCCTACGAGCAGTACTTC.

CDR3 region: CAIRGGQGAIDNEQFF. For the CDR3, the DNA is TGTGCCATCAGGGGGGGACAGGGGGCTATCGACAATGAGCAGTTCTTC. The chain recombines TRBV10-3 with TRBJ2-1, with TRBD1 matching over 12 bases. Germline values: CDR1 ENHRY, CDR2 SYGVKD. V shed 6 bases, J shed 5 bases, and the junction held 8 bases outside the gene matches. This CDR3 is 16 amino acids long.

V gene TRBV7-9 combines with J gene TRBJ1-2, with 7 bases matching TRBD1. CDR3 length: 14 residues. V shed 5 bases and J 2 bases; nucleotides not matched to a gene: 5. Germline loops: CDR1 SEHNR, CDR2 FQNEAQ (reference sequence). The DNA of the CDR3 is TGTGCCAGCAGCCAGACGACAGGGAACTATGGCTACACCTTC. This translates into CASSQTTGNYGYTF.

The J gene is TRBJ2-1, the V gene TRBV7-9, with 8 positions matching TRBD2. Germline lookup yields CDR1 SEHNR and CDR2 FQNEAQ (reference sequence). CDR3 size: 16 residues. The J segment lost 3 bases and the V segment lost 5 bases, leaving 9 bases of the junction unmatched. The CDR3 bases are TGTGCCAGCAGCCCCCGACTAGCGATACACTACAATGAGCAGTTCTTC. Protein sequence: CASSPRLAIHYNEQFF.

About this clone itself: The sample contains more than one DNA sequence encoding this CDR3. CDR3 DNA: TGTGCCAGCAGCATCGACAGAACCTATAATTCACCCCTCCACTTT. This codes for CASSIDRTYNSPLHF. The V call is TRBV7-9, the J call TRBJ1-6, with D possibly TRBD1 on 5 matching bases. Trimming cost V 5 bases and J 2 bases, with 10 bases left between them. CDR3 size: 15 residues. Germline V gene data show CDR1 as SEHNR and CDR2 as FQNEAQ (reference sequence).

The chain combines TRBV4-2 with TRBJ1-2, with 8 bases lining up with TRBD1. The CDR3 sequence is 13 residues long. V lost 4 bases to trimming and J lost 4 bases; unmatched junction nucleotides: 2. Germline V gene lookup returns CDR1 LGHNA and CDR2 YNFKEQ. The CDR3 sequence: CASSPQGAYGYTF. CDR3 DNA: TGTGCCAGCAGCCCCCAGGGGGCCTATGGCTACACCTTC.

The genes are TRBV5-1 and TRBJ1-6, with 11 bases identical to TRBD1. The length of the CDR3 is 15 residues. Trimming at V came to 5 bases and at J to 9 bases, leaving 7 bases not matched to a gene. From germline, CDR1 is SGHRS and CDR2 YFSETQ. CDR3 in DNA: TGCGCCAGCAGTCGGGACAGGGGGGCGGCTTCACCCCTCCACTTT. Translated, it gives CASSRDRGAASPLHF.

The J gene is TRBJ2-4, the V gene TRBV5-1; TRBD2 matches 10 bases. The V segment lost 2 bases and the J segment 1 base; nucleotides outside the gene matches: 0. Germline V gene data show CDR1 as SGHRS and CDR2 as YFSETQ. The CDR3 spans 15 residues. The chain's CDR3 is CASSFSGGAKNIQYF. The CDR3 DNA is TGCGCCAGCAGCTTTAGCGGGGGGGCCAAAAACATTCAGTACTTC.